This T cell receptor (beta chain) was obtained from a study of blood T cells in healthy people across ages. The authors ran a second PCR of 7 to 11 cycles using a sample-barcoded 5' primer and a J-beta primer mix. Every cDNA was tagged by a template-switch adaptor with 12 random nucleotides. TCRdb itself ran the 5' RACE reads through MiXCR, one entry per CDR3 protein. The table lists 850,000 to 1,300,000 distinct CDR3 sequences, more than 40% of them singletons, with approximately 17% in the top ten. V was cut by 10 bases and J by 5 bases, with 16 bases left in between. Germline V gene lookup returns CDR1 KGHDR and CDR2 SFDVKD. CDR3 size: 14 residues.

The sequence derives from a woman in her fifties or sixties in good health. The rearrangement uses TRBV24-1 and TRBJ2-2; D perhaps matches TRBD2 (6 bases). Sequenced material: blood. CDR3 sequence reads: CATFGGQPTGELFF. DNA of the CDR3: TGTGCCACTTTCGGAGGGCAACCAACCGGGGAGCTGTTTTTT.